This T cell receptor beta chain was observed in a study of vaccination and CD4 T cells after COVID-19. Whole-study context: The post-COVID sampling time was a median roughly 100 days after diagnosis, ranging from 35 to 161.

Of note for this clonotype: Its antigen is unknown.

Study-level findings and limits: Only after vaccination were a median roughly 86% of convalescents' reactive clones seen. Post-infection sampling omitted early timepoints and covered relatively few convalescent patients.

Researchers used the Oncomine TCR Beta short-read assay to sequence DNA from cultured CD4+ T cells. MiXCR, applied by TCRdb to the PCR reads, yields one record per CDR3 protein. The repertoire consists of 10,000 to 15,000 distinct CDR3 sequences, with approximately 69% occurring once and the leading ten covering roughly 30%. Treatment here: approximately 9-day PBMC culture with coronavirus spike peptide pools or control peptides (ViraFEST assay). After expanding antigen-specific T cells with peptide pools, ViraFEST sequenced their TCRs. The TCR sequence derives from a human donor who had recovered from COVID-19. Sequenced sample: CD4+ T cells from blood, cultured in vitro.

The CDR3 sequence is CASSPGGTEAFF. DNA of the CDR3: TGTGCCAGCAGTCCCGGGGGGACTGAAGCTTTCTTT. This rearrangement joins TRBV6-4 to TRBJ1-1; D is perhaps TRBD1 (5 bases). The ends were cut back, 5 bases at V and 5 bases at J, with 9 bases in the middle. CDR3 length equals 12 residues. CDR1 is MRHNA, CDR2 SNTAGT, per germline.